This T cell receptor (beta chain) came from a study of a mutant IDH1 vaccine in newly diagnosed glioma. Study-wide context: Of treated patients, approximately 60% were men and 37.5% women, averaging around 42 years. Earlier treatment was radiotherapy, temozolomide, or both, with most getting both.

For this clone: Antigen: not known.

Only in-frame clones appear in the TCRdb table, and some are missing; sequencing was by immunoSEQ multiplex PCR. This sample yields 30,000 to 40,000 clones, of which roughly 76% are seen a single time; about 12% belongs to the top ten. This sample's time point: week 5, during vaccination. Topical imiquimod was applied with each vaccine dose, which held 300 ug of mutant IDH1 20-mer peptide. The CDR3 is made up of 15 amino acids. CDR1 and CDR2 (germline): SEHNR, FQNEAQ (reference sequence). Trimming cost V 0 bases and J 8 bases, with 16 bases left between them. The starting material was PBMCs, obtained from a glioma patient whose treatment included an IDH1 peptide vaccine. V is TRBV7-9 and J is TRBJ1-2; D not certain. This receptor was taken from a man aged 50-59 years with glioma. The CDR3 here is CASSLAVGESIGYTF. In DNA form, the CDR3 reads TGTGCCAGCAGCTTAGCTGTAGGTGAGAGTATAGGCTACACCTTC.